This T cell receptor beta chain was captured in a study of T cell responses to AZD1222 COVID-19 vaccine. Assay: immunoSEQ multiplex PCR; the TCRdb copy retains only in-frame clones and omits some. The sample records approximately 70,000 clones, around 80% being singletons. Germline CDR1 SEHNR, CDR2 FQNEAQ (reference sequence). CDR3 length: 13 amino acids. The V end lost 4 bases, the J end lost 3 bases, and 9 bases lay between the germline ends. The source of this sequence is an adult who received the AZD1222 COVID-19 vaccine. The sample was peripheral blood, taken 28 days after the second AZD1222 dose. The V gene is TRBV7-9, the J gene TRBJ1-2; D perhaps matches TRBD1 (5 bases). The CDR3 DNA reads TGTGCCAGCAGCTCATTGACAGACTATGGCTACACCTTC. This codes for CASSSLTDYGYTF.